The 22 T cell receptor beta chains in this list originate from one sample, sequenced in a study of T cell changes during pregnancy in multiple sclerosis. This table comes from immunoSEQ multiplex PCR, and its TCRdb copy is limited to in-frame clones, with some not included. The sample includes tens of thousands of clones, 80% to 95% seen only once; the top ten take roughly 0.67%. The source material was CD4+ T cells from peripheral blood mononuclear cells, sampled in the first trimester of pregnancy. The source is a female donor with multiple sclerosis, enrolled in a pregnancy study.

The chain uses TRBV28 and TRBJ1-4; D remains unclear. The CDR3 has 15 residues. CDR1 is MDHEN and CDR2 is SYDVKM in the germline V gene. V lost 3 bases and J 10 bases, leaving 18 bases between the germline ends. This CDR3 reads CASSFTPPKEGKLFF. CDR3 bases: TGTGCCAGCAGTTTTACGCCACCCAAGGAGGGAAAACTGTTTTTT.

This chain joins TRBV19 and TRBJ2-1; D is possibly TRBD2 (7 bases). Germline V gene sequence: CDR1 LNHDA, CDR2 SQIVND (reference sequence). Trimming shortened V by 9 bases and J by 4 bases, and 19 bases separated the two germline ends. This CDR3 is 15 amino acids long. Here the CDR3 DNA reads TGTGCCAGCAGAGGTACGGAGGGGGGGTACAATGAGCAGTTCTTC. It translates to CASRGTEGGYNEQFF.

The CDR3 bases are TGTGCCAGCAGTTTATCGCAGGGTAGAAACTACACCTTC. It specifies CASSLSQGRNYTF. The chain recombines TRBV28 with TRBJ1-2, with D possibly TRBD1 on 5 matching bases. Germline-derived CDR1 and CDR2 are MDHEN and SYDVKM. CDR3 length: 13 residues. Trimming took off 1 base at V and 10 bases at J, with 13 bases between the two ends.

The chain couples TRBV7-2 to TRBJ2-1, with TRBD2 matching over 11 bases. The CDR3 consists of 17 residues. Germline trimming cut 1 base from V and 9 bases from J; bases unmatched to any gene: 11. The germline gives CDR1 SGHTA, CDR2 FQGNSA. CDR3 sequence reads: CASSLGKGGLAGGEQFF. The CDR3, as DNA: TGTGCCAGCAGCTTAGGGAAGGGGGGTCTAGCGGGAGGTGAGCAGTTCTTC.

The chain joins TRBV7-9 to TRBJ1-2, with a possible D match to TRBD1 (6 bases). Germline V CDR1 and CDR2: SEHNR, FQNEAQ (reference sequence). Trimming left V 2 bases short and J 4 bases short, with 14 bases between. The CDR3 loop spans 15 amino acids. The CDR3 DNA sequence: TGTGCCAGCAGCTTATCAGCCGGACAGACCTATGGCTACACCTTC. This gives the protein CASSLSAGQTYGYTF.

The genes are TRBV19 and TRBJ2-3, with 9 positions matching TRBD2. CDR1 LNHDA and CDR2 SQIVND come from the germline V gene (reference sequence). After removal of 5 bases from V and 0 bases from J, the junction contained 3 bases not matched to a gene. The CDR3 spans 15 residues. As DNA, the CDR3 is TGTGCCAGTAGTGCACTAGCGGGCAGCACAGATACGCAGTATTTT. It yields the protein CASSALAGSTDTQYF.

A word on this clone: The junction departs from the called germline gene at one end, perhaps through a read error. The gene calls are TRBV7-7 and TRBJ2-5; D not certain. The CDR3 covers 13 residues. CDR1 SSHAT and CDR2 FNYEAQ come from the germline V gene (reference sequence). CDR3 bases: TGTGCTAGCAGCTTTAAAATCCAAGAGACCCAGTACTTC. It specifies CASSFKIQETQYF. The full variable domain, completed using reference TRBV7-7 and TRBJ2-5, is GAGVSQSPRYKVTKRGQDVTLRCDPISSHATLYWYQQALGQGPEFLTYFNYEAQPDKSGLPSDRFSAERPEGSISTLTIQRTEQRDSAMYRCASSFKIQETQYFGPGTRLLVL.

V gene TRBV29-1 combines with J gene TRBJ1-2; 9 nucleotides line up with TRBD1. J was trimmed by 8 bases and V by 4 bases; bases with no gene match: 5. Germline assignment: CDR1 SQVTM and CDR2 ANQGSEA. The CDR3 covers 12 residues. This CDR3 reads CSVGRTGDGYTF. CDR3 nucleotide sequence: TGCAGCGTTGGTAGGACAGGGGACGGCTACACCTTC.

V and J are TRBV5-1 and TRBJ2-5; D is undetermined. Trimming pared 6 bases from V and 5 bases from J, leaving 17 bases between. The CDR3 spans 14 residues. Germline-derived CDR1 and CDR2 are SGHRS and YFSETQ. CDR3 DNA: TGCGCCAGCAACCTTGGAGCTTCTGGGGAGACCCAGTACTTC. Encoded protein: CASNLGASGETQYF. Filled out from reference TRBV5-1 and TRBJ2-5, the complete variable domain reads KAGVTQTPRYLIKTRGQQVTLSCSPISGHRSVSWYQQTPGQGLQFLFEYFSETQRNKGNFPGRFSGRQFSNSRSEMNVSTLELGDSALYLCASNLGASGETQYFGPGTRLLVL.

The gene calls are TRBV2 and TRBJ1-5; possible D gene TRBD1, 5 bases. Per the germline V gene, CDR1 is SNHLY and CDR2 is FYNNEI. V was clipped by 6 bases and J by 4 bases, with 10 bases between them. The CDR3 spans 13 residues. CDR3 nucleotides: TGTGCCAGCAGCCTAGACAGTAATCAGCCCCAGCATTTT. Protein product: CASSLDSNQPQHF.

The chain couples TRBV5-4 to TRBJ1-1, with D possibly being TRBD1 (6 bases). V gave up 5 bases and J gave up 1 base, with 15 bases separating them. This CDR3 contains 15 residues. Germline V gives CDR1 SGHNT, CDR2 YYREEE (reference sequence). CDR3 sequence: CASSSTLQGNTEAFF. CDR3 DNA: TGTGCCAGCAGTTCTACCCTACAGGGGAACACTGAAGCTTTCTTT.

This sequence joins TRBV9 and TRBJ2-3; 7 bases are shared with TRBD2. Germline CDR1 is SGDLS and CDR2 is YYNGEE. CDR3 size: 16 residues. Unmatched junction bases numbered 8, after V lost 4 bases and J lost 0 bases. The CDR3 DNA reads as TGTGCCAGCAGCCTCCGGGCTAGCGGAAGCACAGATACGCAGTATTTT. Translated: CASSLRASGSTDTQYF. Variable domain in full (rest from reference TRBV9 and TRBJ2-3): DSGVTQTPKHLITATGQRVTLRCSPRSGDLSVYWYQQSLDQGLQFLIQYYNGEERAKGNILERFSAQQFPDLHSELNLSSLELGDSALYFCASSLRASGSTDTQYFGPGTRLTVL.

The sample holds a few counts of this clone. This sequence joins TRBV11-3 and TRBJ2-3; 8 bases match TRBD2. Looked up from germline, CDR1 is SGHNT and CDR2 is YENEEA. CDR3 length equals 15 residues. Trimming at V came to 5 bases and at J to 1 base, leaving 5 bases not matched to a gene. As DNA, the CDR3 is TGTGCCAGCAGCGTCGGGACTAGACGCACAGATACGCAGTATTTT. It encodes CASSVGTRRTDTQYF.

The J gene is TRBJ2-7, the V gene TRBV27; 15 positions match TRBD2. The CDR3 runs to 15 residues. V was pared by 5 bases and J by 6 bases, with 5 bases of the junction left unmatched. Germline V CDR1 and CDR2: MNHEY, SMNVEV (reference sequence). CDR3 in DNA: TGTGCCAGCAGTCGAAGGGGACTAGCGGGAGGCGAGCAGTACTTC. Translated: CASSRRGLAGGEQYF.

The CDR3 DNA sequence: TGCGCCAGCAGCCACAAGACTAGCGATAAAAGAAATGAGCAGTTCTTC. This codes for CASSHKTSDKRNEQFF. The chain recombines TRBV5-1 with TRBJ2-1; TRBD2 matches 8 bases. With 4 bases clipped from V and 7 bases from J, the junction kept 13 bases outside the gene matches. The V gene's germline CDR1 is SGHRS and CDR2 YFSETQ. The CDR3 is 16 amino acids. Full variable domain (missing parts from reference TRBV5-1 and TRBJ2-1): KAGVTQTPRYLIKTRGQQVTLSCSPISGHRSVSWYQQTPGQGLQFLFEYFSETQRNKGNFPGRFSGRQFSNSRSEMNVSTLELGDSALYLCASSHKTSDKRNEQFFGPGTRLTVL.

V is TRBV18 and J is TRBJ1-4; 9 bases match TRBD1. The CDR3 length is 19 residues. Germline V gives CDR1 KGHSH, CDR2 LQKENI. V lost 4 bases to trimming and J lost 0 bases; unmatched junction nucleotides: 12. CDR3 protein: CASSQRPGQGFATNEKLFF. CDR3 DNA sequence: TGTGCCAGCTCACAACGGCCGGGACAGGGTTTTGCAACTAATGAAAAACTGTTTTTT.

V gene TRBV28 combines with J gene TRBJ2-7; D gene unclear. Germline CDR1 reads MDHEN; CDR2 reads SYDVKM. CDR3 length equals 13 residues. Trimming removed 5 bases from V and 1 base from J, with 9 bases in between. CDR3 DNA: TGTGCCAGCAGTCGAGCGTCTTCCTACGAGCAGTACTTC. It is translated as CASSRASSYEQYF.

This clone occurred a few times. CDR3 DNA sequence: TGTGCCAGCAGGGAGGGCGGTGCTTTCTTT. Its translation is CASREGGAFF. The chain recombines TRBV6-1 with TRBJ1-1; D is uncertain. The CDR3 has 10 residues. Germline V lookup: CDR1 MNHNS, CDR2 SASEGT. Trimming cost V 6 bases and J 11 bases, with 10 bases left between them.

This chain links TRBV19 with TRBJ2-5; 10 bases are shared with TRBD2. The ends lost 6 bases at V and 1 base at J; junction bases unmatched: 8. The CDR3 runs to 16 residues. Germline loops: CDR1 LNHDA, CDR2 SQIVND (reference sequence). CDR3 bases: TGTGCCAGTAGCTCTTGGAGCGGGAGGGCCCAAGAGACCCAGTACTTC. Encoded protein: CASSSWSGRAQETQYF. The full variable domain, in which reference TRBV19 and TRBJ2-5 provide the parts outside the CDR3, is DGGITQSPKYLFRKEGQNVTLSCEQNLNHDAMYWYRQDPGQGLRLIYYSQIVNDFQKGDIAEGYSVSREKKESFPLTVTSAQKNPTAFYLCASSSWSGRAQETQYFGPGTRLLVL.

V gene TRBV5-6 combines with J gene TRBJ2-1; 9 positions agree with TRBD2. The V and J ends lost 4 bases and 7 bases, in that order; junction bases with no gene match: 0. The CDR3 length is 12 residues. The germline gives CDR1 SGHDT, CDR2 YYEEEE. The chain's CDR3 is CASSAGGNEQFF. The CDR3 DNA is TGTGCCAGCAGCGCGGGGGGGAATGAGCAGTTCTTC.

The genes are TRBV7-8 and TRBJ2-1, with 10 positions matching TRBD2. The germline CDR1 and CDR2 sequences are SGHVS and FQNEAQ. The CDR3 extends over 14 amino acids. Trimming at V came to 6 bases and at J to 6 bases, leaving 5 bases not matched to a gene. CDR3 residues: CASRSSGSGNEQFF. DNA of the CDR3: TGTGCCAGCAGATCTAGCGGGAGCGGCAATGAGCAGTTCTTC.

This clone was found a few times. The chain couples TRBV30 to TRBJ1-1, with 7 bases matching TRBD1. CDR1 and CDR2 (germline): GTSNPN, SVGIG (reference sequence). This CDR3 contains 14 residues. V lost 2 bases to trimming and J lost 1 base; unmatched junction nucleotides: 4. Here the CDR3 DNA reads TGTGCCTGGAGTACGGGACAGAAGAACACTGAAGCTTTCTTT. Amino acids: CAWSTGQKNTEAFF.